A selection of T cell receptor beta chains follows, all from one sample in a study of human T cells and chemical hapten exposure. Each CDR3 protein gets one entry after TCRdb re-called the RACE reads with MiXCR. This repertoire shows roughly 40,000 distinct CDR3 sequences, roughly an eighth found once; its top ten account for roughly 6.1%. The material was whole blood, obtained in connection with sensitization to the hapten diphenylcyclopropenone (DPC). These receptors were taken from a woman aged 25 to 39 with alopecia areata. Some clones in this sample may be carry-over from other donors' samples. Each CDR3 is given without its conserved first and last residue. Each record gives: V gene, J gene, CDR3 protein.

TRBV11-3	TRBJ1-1	ASSSNRQNTEAF
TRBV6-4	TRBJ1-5	ASRSGPNQPQH
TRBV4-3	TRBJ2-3	ASSQEMSAVPDTQY
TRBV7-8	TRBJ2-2	ASSPLLTDTGELF
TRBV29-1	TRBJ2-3	SVGGATSHTQY
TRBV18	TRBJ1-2	ASSPFSGTGGAGYT
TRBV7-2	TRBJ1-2	ASSFWGGYGYT
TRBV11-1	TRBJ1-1	ASSLVAGNTEAF
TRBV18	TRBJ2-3	ASSPTTSSGSTDTQY
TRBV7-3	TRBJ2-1	ASSLYPMTSGSYNEQF
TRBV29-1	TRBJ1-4	SVVGRNEKLF
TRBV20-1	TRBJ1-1	SATIGKTEAF
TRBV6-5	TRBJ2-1	ASTGGTYGDEQF
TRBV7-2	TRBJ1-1	ASSWPNTEAF
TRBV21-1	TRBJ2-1	ARTTGRSNTISYNEQF
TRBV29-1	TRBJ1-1	SSMGRGTEAF
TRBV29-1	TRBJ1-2	SVLGREEGYT
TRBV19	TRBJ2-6	ASSTGSSGANVLT
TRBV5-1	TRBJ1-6	ASSSENSPLH
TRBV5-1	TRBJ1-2	ASSLELTGKNYGYT
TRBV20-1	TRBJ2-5	SPVAGSAQETQY
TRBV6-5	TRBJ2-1	ASMDRAGGPYNEQF
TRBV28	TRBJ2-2	ASSSSGENTGELF
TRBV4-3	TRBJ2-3	ASSQGKTSGSGDTQY
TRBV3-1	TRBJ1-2	ASSRTANYGYT
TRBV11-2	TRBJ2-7	ASSFARYEQY
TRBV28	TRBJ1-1	ASSQRGNEAF
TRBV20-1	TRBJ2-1	SARGTPTWDEQF
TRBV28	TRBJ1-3	ASSPGSSGGNTIY
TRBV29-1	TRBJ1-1	SVDLGDAEAF
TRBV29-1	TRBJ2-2	SGVGNTGELF
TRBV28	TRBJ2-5	ASWRGEQETQY
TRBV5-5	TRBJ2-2	ASSLVKGSGTGELF
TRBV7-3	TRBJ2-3	ASSLSASGRTDTQY
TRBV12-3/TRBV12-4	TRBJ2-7	ASSFPDPEQY
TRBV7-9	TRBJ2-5	ASSLARDPREETQY
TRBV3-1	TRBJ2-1	ASSSRDSTRDEQF
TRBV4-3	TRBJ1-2	ASSQDSQLYGYT
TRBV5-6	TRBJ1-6	ASSSRRTGGNSPLH
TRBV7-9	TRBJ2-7	ASSLDAKGGKWKQY
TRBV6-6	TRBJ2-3	ASSPPPAGGTDTQY
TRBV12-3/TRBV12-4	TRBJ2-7	ASSPRASYEQY
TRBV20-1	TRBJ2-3	SAAGQVGSDTQY
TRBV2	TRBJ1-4	ASIPQGQSNEKLF
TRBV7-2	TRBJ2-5	ASSSGTSGSWSETQY
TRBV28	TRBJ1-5	ASSVAWQPQH
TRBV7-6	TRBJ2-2	ASSPQKGLAGTGELF
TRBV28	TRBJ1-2	AIMGISNYGYT
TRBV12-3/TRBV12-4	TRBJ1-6	ASSFRARNNSPLH
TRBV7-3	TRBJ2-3	ASSLAGDRERQY
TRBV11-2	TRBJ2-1	ASSSPRHTTYNEQF
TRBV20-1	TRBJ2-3	SARDMTSGDGNTQY
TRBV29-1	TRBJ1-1	SVGPGQGPTEAF
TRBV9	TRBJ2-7	ASSSHPQYEQY
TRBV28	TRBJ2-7	ASSYPGWASGSYEQY
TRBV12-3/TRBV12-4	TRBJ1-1	ASSLARRMNTEAF